The sequence of this TCR beta chain was determined in a study of CD8 T cells in Susac syndrome. Study-level background: Patients with Susac syndrome, at blood draw, were therapy-naive, on corticosteroids, or on intravenous immunoglobulin alone. General study points: In its TCR sequencing and HLA analysis, the study acknowledged that the number of individuals was relatively small.

Sequencing of TCR beta covered CD8+ and CD4+ T cells obtained from blood. V was shortened by 4 bases and J by 0 bases, with 6 bases between the two germline ends. CDR3 length: 12 amino acids. CDR1 SQVTM and CDR2 ANQGSEA come from the germline V gene. Note on this clonotype: Its antigen remains unknown.

Reverse transcription of about 0.45 to 1 ug RNA was performed with random hexamers. The amplification used immunoSEQ multiplex PCR on TCR beta CDR3; it spanned 54 Vbeta and 13 Jbeta. One entry per CDR3 protein, called by TCRdb with MiXCR from the immunoSEQ multiplex PCR reads. The table lists about 170,000 distinct CDR3 sequences, roughly 95% of them singletons, with 0.095% to 0.15% in the top ten. The sequencing input was CD4+ T cells from PBMCs. The chain is built from TRBV29-1 and TRBJ2-5; no definite D call. The clonotype originates from a human donor with Susac syndrome. This CDR3 is CSVVGNQETQYF. Written as DNA, the CDR3 is TGCAGCGTTGTGGGCAACCAAGAGACCCAGTACTTC.